This T cell receptor (beta chain) was found in a study of Ad26.COV2.S vaccination and SARS-CoV-2 variants. Looking at the study overall: Once or twice, 56 days apart, Ad26.COV2.S was delivered intramuscularly. General study findings and limits: Substantial response breadth was reportedly seen for spike-specific CD8+ and CD4+ T cells after vaccination.

Notes on this clone: The antigen remains undetermined.

The treatment denotes: about 20 received Ad26.COV2.S at low or high dose, single or two shots; 5 received placebo; per-sample allocation not given. Samples analyzed were those drawn on day 63 after the first vaccine or placebo injection. Wuhan-strain spike was delivered by a replication-incompetent Ad26 vector. The CDR3 sequence is 14 residues long. V was clipped by 1 base and J by 3 bases, with 9 bases between them. CDR1 and CDR2 from the germline V gene are SGHTA and FQGNSA. This table comes from immunoSEQ multiplex PCR, and its TCRdb copy is limited to in-frame clones, with some not included. Of 250,000 to 300,000 clones in the sample, around 87% were seen once.

The source material was peripheral blood, sampled in a trial of Ad26.COV2.S vaccine versus placebo. The origin of this receptor is a person aged 18-60 years who received the Ad26.COV2.S COVID-19 vaccine or a placebo. V is TRBV7-2 and J is TRBJ1-1; D is unclear. The CDR3 DNA is TGTGCCAGCAGCTTAGACCGGCAGTACACTGAAGCTTTCTTT. The encoded protein is CASSLDRQYTEAFF.